This note documents a single T cell receptor beta chain sequence. Its cognate antigen is unknown. This CDR3 has 16 amino acids. Trimming cost V 0 bases and J 9 bases, with 15 bases left between them. CDR1 and CDR2 (germline): ENHRY, SYGVKD. Investigators reverse transcribed all isolated RNA, so they sequenced expressed TCRB transcripts. The method was immunoSEQ multiplex PCR; TCRdb's version includes in-frame clones alone and lacks a portion of them. This sample has nearly 700,000 clones, with over 10% found just once. This sample is drawn from a study of beta chain features in type 1 diabetes. Sorting based on CD45RO/CCR7/CD25/CD127/CD95/CD27 separated CD4+ naive, central memory, regulatory and stem cell-like memory cells. Study-wide results and caveats: Highly expressing activated T cells could be over-counted with a cDNA template. Among patients with Type 1 diabetes, TCRB CDR3s were moderately but significantly shorter in every one of the four CD4+ subsets.

The sequence came from a man aged 18 to 30 with type 1 diabetes. The sequenced sample consisted of naive CD4+ T cells from blood. This chain uses TRBV10-3 with TRBJ1-6; weak D call: TRBD1 (5 bases). CDR3 residues: CAISESRGGMSSPLHF. The CDR3 bases are TGTGCCATCAGTGAGTCGAGGGGAGGGATGAGTTCACCCCTCCACTTT.